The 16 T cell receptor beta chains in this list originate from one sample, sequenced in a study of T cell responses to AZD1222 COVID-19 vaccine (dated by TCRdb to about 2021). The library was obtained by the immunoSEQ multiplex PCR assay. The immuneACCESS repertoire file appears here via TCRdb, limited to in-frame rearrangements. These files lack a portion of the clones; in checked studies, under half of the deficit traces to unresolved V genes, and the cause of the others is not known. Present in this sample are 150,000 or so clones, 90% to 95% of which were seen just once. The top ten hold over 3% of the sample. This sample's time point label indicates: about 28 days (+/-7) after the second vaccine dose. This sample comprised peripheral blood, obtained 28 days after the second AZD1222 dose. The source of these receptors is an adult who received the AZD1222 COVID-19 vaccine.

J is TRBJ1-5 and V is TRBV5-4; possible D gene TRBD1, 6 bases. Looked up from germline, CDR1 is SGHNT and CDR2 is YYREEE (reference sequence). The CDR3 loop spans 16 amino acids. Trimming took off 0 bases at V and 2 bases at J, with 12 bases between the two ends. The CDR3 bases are TGTGCCAGCAGCTTGGCAGGGGTTGGCGGCAATCAGCCCCAGCATTTT. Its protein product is CASSLAGVGGNQPQHF.

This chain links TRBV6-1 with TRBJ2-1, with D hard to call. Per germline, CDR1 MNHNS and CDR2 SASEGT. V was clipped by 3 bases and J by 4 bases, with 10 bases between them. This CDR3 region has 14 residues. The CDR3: CASSEELMYNEQFF. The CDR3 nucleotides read TGTGCCAGCAGTGAGGAACTGATGTACAATGAGCAGTTCTTC.

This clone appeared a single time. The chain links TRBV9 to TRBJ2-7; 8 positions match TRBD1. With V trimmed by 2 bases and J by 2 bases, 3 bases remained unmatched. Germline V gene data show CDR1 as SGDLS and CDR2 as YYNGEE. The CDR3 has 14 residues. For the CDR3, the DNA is TGTGCCAGCAGCGTCGGACAGGGAACCTACGAGCAGTACTTC. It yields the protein CASSVGQGTYEQYF. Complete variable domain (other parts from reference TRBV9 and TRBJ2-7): DSGVTQTPKHLITATGQRVTLRCSPRSGDLSVYWYQQSLDQGLQFLIQYYNGEERAKGNILERFSAQQFPDLHSELNLSSLELGDSALYFCASSVGQGTYEQYFGPGTRLTVT.

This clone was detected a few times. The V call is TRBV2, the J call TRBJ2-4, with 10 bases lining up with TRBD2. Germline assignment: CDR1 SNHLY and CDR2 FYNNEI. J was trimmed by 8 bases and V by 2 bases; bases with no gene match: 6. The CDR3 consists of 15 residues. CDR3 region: CASSEFSGGRDIQYF. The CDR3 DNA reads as TGTGCCAGCAGTGAATTTAGCGGGGGGAGGGACATTCAGTACTTC.

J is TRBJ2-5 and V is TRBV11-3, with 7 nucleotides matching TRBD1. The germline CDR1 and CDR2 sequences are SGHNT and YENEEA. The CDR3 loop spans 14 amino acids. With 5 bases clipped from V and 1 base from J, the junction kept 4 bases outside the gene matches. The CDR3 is CASSHGTVQETQYF. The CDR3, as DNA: TGTGCCAGCAGCCACGGGACAGTCCAAGAGACCCAGTACTTC.

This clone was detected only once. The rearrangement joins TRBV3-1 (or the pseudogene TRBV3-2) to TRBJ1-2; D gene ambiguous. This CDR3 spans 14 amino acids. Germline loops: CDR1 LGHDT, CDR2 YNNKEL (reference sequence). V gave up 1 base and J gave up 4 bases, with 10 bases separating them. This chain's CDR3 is CASSQASFVYGYTF. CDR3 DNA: TGTGCCAGCAGCCAAGCCTCATTCGTCTATGGCTACACCTTC.

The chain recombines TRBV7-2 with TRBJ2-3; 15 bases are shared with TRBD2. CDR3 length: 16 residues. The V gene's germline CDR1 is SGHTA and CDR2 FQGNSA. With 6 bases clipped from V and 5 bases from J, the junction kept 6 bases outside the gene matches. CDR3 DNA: TGTGCCAGCAGAAGTGGACTAGCGGGAGGGGTAGATACGCAGTATTTT. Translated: CASRSGLAGGVDTQYF. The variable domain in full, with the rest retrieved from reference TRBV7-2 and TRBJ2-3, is GAGVSQSPSNKVTEKGKDVELRCDPISGHTALYWYRQSLGQGLEFLIYFQGNSAPDKSGLPSDRFSAERTGGSVSTLTIQRTQQEDSAVYLCASRSGLAGGVDTQYFGPGTRLTVL.

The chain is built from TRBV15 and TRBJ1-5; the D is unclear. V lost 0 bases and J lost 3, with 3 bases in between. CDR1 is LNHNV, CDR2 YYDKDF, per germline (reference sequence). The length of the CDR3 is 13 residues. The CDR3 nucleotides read TGTGCCACCAGCAGAGACTACAATCAGCCCCAGCATTTT. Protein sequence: CATSRDYNQPQHF.

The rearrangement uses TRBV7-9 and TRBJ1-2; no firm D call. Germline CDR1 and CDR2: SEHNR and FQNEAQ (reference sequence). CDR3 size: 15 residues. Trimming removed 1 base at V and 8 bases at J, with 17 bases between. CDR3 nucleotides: TGTGCCAGCAGCTTAGATAGTACCTACTTTACGGGCTACACCTTC. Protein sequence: CASSLDSTYFTGYTF.

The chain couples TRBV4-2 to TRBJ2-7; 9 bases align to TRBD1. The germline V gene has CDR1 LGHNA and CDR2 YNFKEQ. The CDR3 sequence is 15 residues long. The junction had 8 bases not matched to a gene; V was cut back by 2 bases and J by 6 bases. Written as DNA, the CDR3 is TGTGCCAGCAGCCAAACAGGGGGCCCATTCACCGAGCAGTACTTC. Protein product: CASSQTGGPFTEQYF.

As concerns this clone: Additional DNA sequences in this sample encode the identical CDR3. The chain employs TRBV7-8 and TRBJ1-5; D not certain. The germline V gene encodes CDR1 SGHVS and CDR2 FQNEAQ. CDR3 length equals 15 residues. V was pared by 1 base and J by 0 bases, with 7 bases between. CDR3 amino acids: CASSLEDSSNQPQHF. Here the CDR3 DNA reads TGTGCCAGCAGCTTAGAAGATTCTAGCAATCAGCCCCAGCATTTT.

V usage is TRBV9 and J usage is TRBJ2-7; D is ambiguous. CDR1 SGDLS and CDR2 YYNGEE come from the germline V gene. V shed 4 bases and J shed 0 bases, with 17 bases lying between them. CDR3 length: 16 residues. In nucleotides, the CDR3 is TGTGCCAGCAGCCCACCCCGCCCTCCTAGCTCCTACGAGCAGTACTTC. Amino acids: CASSPPRPPSSYEQYF.

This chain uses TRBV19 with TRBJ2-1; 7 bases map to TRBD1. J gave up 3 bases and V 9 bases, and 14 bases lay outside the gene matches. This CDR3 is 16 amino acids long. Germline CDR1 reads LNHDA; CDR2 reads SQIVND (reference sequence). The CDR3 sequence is CASSFSQGVGYNEQFF. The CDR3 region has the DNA TGTGCCAGCAGTTTTTCCCAGGGGGTTGGCTACAATGAGCAGTTCTTC.

Written as DNA, the CDR3 is TGTGCCAGCAGTGAAGTGGACAGAGATGAAAAACTGTTTTTT. Protein sequence: CASSEVDRDEKLFF. This chain uses TRBV2 with TRBJ1-4; TRBD1 might be the D (6 bases). V dropped 1 base and J dropped 6 bases, with 9 bases sitting between them. CDR1 is SNHLY, CDR2 FYNNEI, per germline. The CDR3 consists of 14 residues.

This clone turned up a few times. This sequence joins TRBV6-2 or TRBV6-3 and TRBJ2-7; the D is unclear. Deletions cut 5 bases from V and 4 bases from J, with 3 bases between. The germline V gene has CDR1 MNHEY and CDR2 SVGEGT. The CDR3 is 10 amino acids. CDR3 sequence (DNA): TGTGCCAGCAGTCGGTACGAGCAGTACTTC. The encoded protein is CASSRYEQYF.

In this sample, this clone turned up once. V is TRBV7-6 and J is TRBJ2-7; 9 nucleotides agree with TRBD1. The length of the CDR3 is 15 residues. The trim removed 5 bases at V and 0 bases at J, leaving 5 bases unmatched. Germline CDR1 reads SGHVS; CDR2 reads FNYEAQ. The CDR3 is CASSRGTGSSYEQYF. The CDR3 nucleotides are TGTGCCAGCAGCCGGGGGACAGGGAGCTCCTACGAGCAGTACTTC.